The 3 T cell receptor beta chains presented below share a single source sample, sequenced in a study of CD8 T cells in ankylosing spondylitis. TCRdb ran MiXCR on the 5' RACE reads and lists one entry per CDR3 protein. The profile shows roughly 200,000 distinct CDR3 sequences, under 30% of them singletons. Sequenced: blood, either unsorted or a sorted T cell fraction (not recorded which). All receptors derive from a male donor with ankylosing spondylitis or in good health (not recorded which).

The V gene is TRBV20-1, the J gene TRBJ2-2; 7 bases line up with TRBD1. The CDR3 has 14 amino acids. Germline V gene lookup returns CDR1 DFQATT and CDR2 SNEGSKA (reference sequence). The ends lost 4 bases at V and 5 bases at J; junction bases unmatched: 7. For the CDR3, the DNA is TGCAGTGCTACGGGACAGAAGATAACCGGGGAGCTGTTTTTT. Its translation: CSATGQKITGELFF.

Ten or more counts support this clonotype. The chain has TRBV6-5 and TRBJ1-1; TRBD1 matches 8 bases. This CDR3 spans 13 amino acids. Germline loops: CDR1 MNHEY, CDR2 SVGAGI. With 4 bases clipped from V and 8 bases from J, the junction kept 6 bases outside the gene matches. In DNA form, the CDR3 reads TGTGCCAGCAGTTTCTTCTACAGGGGGGAAGCTTTCTTT. This encodes CASSFFYRGEAFF.

This rearrangement joins TRBV6-1 to TRBJ1-1; 7 nucleotides match TRBD1. Trimming removed 6 bases from V and 5 bases from J; junction bases left unmatched: 9. The CDR3 is made up of 14 amino acids. Germline loops: CDR1 MNHNS, CDR2 SASEGT. The CDR3, as DNA: TGTGCCAGCAGCCTTGCACGGGACAGTACTGAAGCTTTCTTT. Translated, it gives CASSLARDSTEAFF.